This passage covers 29 T cell receptor beta chains from one sample sequenced in a study of cytomegalovirus exposure and HLA in healthy donors. With 60 Vbeta and 13 Jbeta primers, the PCR was carried out. The method was immunoSEQ multiplex PCR; TCRdb's version includes in-frame clones alone and lacks a portion of them. Of 90,000 to 120,000 clones listed, roughly 73% are singletons. Sample: PBMCs. All receptors derive from a man younger than 45 in good health and CMV-seronegative.

This chain connects TRBV27 to TRBJ1-1; D might be TRBD1 (5 bases). The CDR3 is 17 residues long. The V end lost 6 bases, the J end lost 1 base, and 21 bases lay between the germline ends. CDR1 is MNHEY, CDR2 SMNVEV, per germline (reference sequence). In DNA form, the CDR3 reads TGTGCCAGCAGACCTGACAGTGCCTACTCTTGGAACACTGAAGCTTTCTTT. Its protein is CASRPDSAYSWNTEAFF.

This chain uses TRBV5-6 with TRBJ2-5; perhaps TRBD1 as D (6 bases). The V end lost 2 bases, the J end lost 3 bases, and 11 bases lay between the germline ends. CDR1 SGHDT and CDR2 YYEEEE come from the germline V gene. The CDR3 totals 14 residues. The CDR3 region has the DNA TGTGCCAGCAGCTTACGGACAGCAAAAGAGACCCAGTACTTC. Protein sequence: CASSLRTAKETQYF.

The gene calls are TRBV27 and TRBJ2-1; 7 bases match TRBD2. Trimming at V came to 6 bases and at J to 5 bases, leaving 13 bases not matched to a gene. Germline V gene sequence: CDR1 MNHEY, CDR2 SMNVEV (reference sequence). The CDR3 runs to 16 residues. CDR3 amino acids: CASSTSGGSGNNEQFF. As DNA, the CDR3 is TGTGCCAGCAGCACCTCGGGCGGGAGTGGTAACAATGAGCAGTTCTTC.

The rearrangement joins TRBV7-9 to TRBJ2-5; 9 nucleotides align to TRBD2. V was pared by 7 bases and J by 5 bases, with 8 bases of the junction left unmatched. The CDR3 has 14 amino acids. The germline gives CDR1 SEHNR, CDR2 FQNEAQ (reference sequence). The CDR3 reads CASTPGLAGETQYF. For the CDR3, the DNA is TGTGCCAGCACTCCGGGACTAGCTGGCGAGACCCAGTACTTC.

The chain has TRBV11-2 and TRBJ1-3; 8 nucleotides line up with TRBD1. Germline assignment: CDR1 SGHAT and CDR2 FQNNGV. V was pared by 5 bases and J by 7 bases, with 7 bases of the junction left unmatched. This CDR3 region has 14 residues. Here the CDR3 DNA reads TGTGCCAGCAGCGGGGTAGGGGACAGGAACACCATATATTTT. It codes for CASSGVGDRNTIYF.

The chain uses TRBV4-1 and TRBJ1-5, with 10 positions matching TRBD1. Germline CDR1 reads MGHRA; CDR2 reads YSYEKL. V lost 0 bases and J lost 2; bases outside the gene matches: 4. The CDR3 is 17 residues long. Written as DNA, the CDR3 is TGCGCCAGCAGCCAAGAAATCGGGACAGGGGGCAATCAGCCCCAGCATTTT. This encodes CASSQEIGTGGNQPQHF.

The V and J genes are TRBV9 and TRBJ1-4; 7 bases match TRBD1. CDR3 size: 15 residues. The ends lost 0 bases at V and 8 bases at J; junction bases unmatched: 7. Germline-derived CDR1 and CDR2 are SGDLS and YYNGEE. CDR3 nucleotides: TGTGCCAGCAGCGTAGCGGGAGGGGGCGGCGAAAAACTGTTTTTT. It codes for CASSVAGGGGEKLFF.

In DNA, the CDR3 is TGTGCCTGGAGTGGACAGCCGAGCTCTGGAAACACCATATATTTT. It codes for CAWSGQPSSGNTIYF. V gene TRBV30 combines with J gene TRBJ1-3; tentative D call: TRBD1 (5 bases). V was clipped by 1 base and J by 0 bases, with 10 bases between them. The germline V gene has CDR1 GTSNPN and CDR2 SVGIG (reference sequence). This CDR3 comprises 15 residues.

V is TRBV29-1 and J is TRBJ1-2; 7 bases align to TRBD1. This CDR3 comprises 13 residues. With V trimmed by 3 bases and J by 3 bases, 4 bases remained unmatched. The germline V gene has CDR1 SQVTM and CDR2 ANQGSEA. CDR3 DNA sequence: TGCAGCGTTGATACAGGGGCCTACTATGGCTACACCTTC. This sequence encodes CSVDTGAYYGYTF. The whole variable domain, remainder taken from reference TRBV29-1 and TRBJ1-2, is SAVISQKPSRDICQRGTSLTIQCQVDSQVTMMFWYRQQPGQSLTLIATANQGSEATYESGFVIDKFPISRPNLTFSTLTVSNMSPEDSSIYLCSVDTGAYYGYTFGSGTRLTVV.

V gene TRBV5-1 combines with J gene TRBJ2-2, with a tentative D call TRBD1 (5 bases). V lost 4 bases and J lost 6, with 19 bases in between. The CDR3 is 16 residues long. Looked up from germline, CDR1 is SGHRS and CDR2 is YFSETQ. CDR3 sequence reads: CASSPPSTAGSGELFF. In DNA, the CDR3 is TGCGCCAGCAGCCCCCCCTCTACTGCAGGGTCCGGGGAGCTGTTTTTT.

This clone came up a few times. The CDR3 nucleotides are TGTGCCAGCAGCCGGGGGGGTGTAGCGGAATACGAGCAGTACTTC. The encoded protein is CASSRGGVAEYEQYF. The chain employs TRBV7-9 and TRBJ2-7; 8 bases line up with TRBD2. The length of the CDR3 is 15 residues. CDR1 and CDR2 from the germline V gene are SEHNR and FQNEAQ (reference sequence). J was trimmed by 4 bases and V by 5 bases; bases with no gene match: 10.

J is TRBJ1-5 and V is TRBV19; TRBD1 matches at 10 bases. Germline V gene data show CDR1 as LNHDA and CDR2 as SQIVND (reference sequence). J lost 7 bases, V lost 7 bases, and 7 bases had no gene match. This CDR3 is built from 14 residues. The CDR3 loop is CASTGDRGWQPQHF. For the CDR3, the DNA is TGTGCCAGTACCGGGGACAGGGGCTGGCAGCCCCAGCATTTT.

This clone occurred a few times. The chain joins TRBV12-5 to TRBJ1-1; D is uncertain. The CDR3 length is 13 residues. V lost 5 bases and J 3 bases, leaving 10 bases between the germline ends. Germline V gene sequence: CDR1 LGHNT, CDR2 FRNRAP. CDR3 loop: CASGLRMDTEAFF. The CDR3 coding sequence is TGTGCTAGTGGTCTCAGAATGGACACTGAAGCTTTCTTT.

The chain carries TRBV19 and TRBJ2-1; possibly TRBD2 for D (6 bases). V lost 4 bases and J 8 bases, leaving 15 bases between the germline ends. CDR3 size: 14 residues. CDR1 and CDR2 from the germline V gene are LNHDA and SQIVND (reference sequence). CDR3 nucleotide sequence: TGTGCCAGTAGTACGCCGGGACTCGCGGATGAGCAGTTCTTC. It yields the protein CASSTPGLADEQFF. Variable domain in full (rest from reference TRBV19 and TRBJ2-1): DGGITQSPKYLFRKEGQNVTLSCEQNLNHDAMYWYRQDPGQGLRLIYYSQIVNDFQKGDIAEGYSVSREKKESFPLTVTSAQKNPTAFYLCASSTPGLADEQFFGPGTRLTVL.

This chain joins TRBV5-8 and TRBJ1-5, with 7 positions matching TRBD1. Germline values: CDR1 SGHTS, CDR2 YDEGEE. V was clipped by 1 base and J by 6 bases; unmatched bases: 7. The length of the CDR3 is 15 residues. CDR3 loop: CASSLRDRVIQPQHF. CDR3 in DNA: TGTGCCAGCAGCTTGAGAGACAGGGTCATTCAGCCCCAGCATTTT.

This clone was picked up a small number of times. The chain combines TRBV5-4 with TRBJ1-1, with D maybe TRBD1 (5 bases). V was cut by 3 bases and J by 3 bases, with 12 bases left in between. Germline loops: CDR1 SGHNT, CDR2 YYREEE (reference sequence). The CDR3 covers 14 residues. CDR3 in DNA: TGTGCCAGCAGCTATGGGCAGGGTGACACTGAAGCTTTCTTT. Encoded protein: CASSYGQGDTEAFF.

The V and J genes are TRBV5-1 and TRBJ1-3; D is unclear. Trimming took 5 bases from V and 5 from J, leaving 17 bases between them. The CDR3 length is 15 residues. Germline values: CDR1 SGHRS, CDR2 YFSETQ. The CDR3 DNA reads TGCGCCAGCAGGTATGAAGGAGGCGGGAGAAACACCATATATTTT. Translation: CASRYEGGGRNTIYF.

The chain uses TRBV4-1 and TRBJ1-1; possibly TRBD1 for D (6 bases). The CDR3 contains 15 residues. V was pared by 4 bases and J by 0 bases, with 12 bases between. CDR1 is MGHRA and CDR2 is YSYEKL in the germline V gene. The CDR3 spells CASSPRAGVNTEAFF. CDR3 bases: TGCGCCAGCAGCCCCCGGGCAGGGGTGAACACTGAAGCTTTCTTT.

The V and J genes are TRBV9 and TRBJ2-5; 13 bases fit TRBD2. The CDR3 runs 16 residues. CDR1 and CDR2 (germline): SGDLS, YYNGEE. J was trimmed by 4 bases and V by 3 bases; bases with no gene match: 6. CDR3 in amino acids: CASSDTGTSGIETQYF. The CDR3 bases are TGTGCCAGCAGCGACACCGGGACTAGCGGGATAGAGACCCAGTACTTC.

The chain uses TRBV6-1 and TRBJ2-1, with 11 bases that match TRBD2. The CDR3 is 15 amino acids. Germline V lookup: CDR1 MNHNS, CDR2 SASEGT. V shed 2 bases and J 9 bases; nucleotides not matched to a gene: 6. The CDR3 reads CASSETSGGFSEQFF. CDR3 DNA sequence: TGTGCCAGCAGTGAAACTAGCGGGGGTTTTAGTGAGCAGTTCTTC.

The J gene is TRBJ1-1, the V gene TRBV5-4, with a tentative D call TRBD1 (6 bases). V lost 2 bases and J lost 3, with 8 bases in between. Germline loops: CDR1 SGHNT, CDR2 YYREEE (reference sequence). The CDR3 is made up of 13 amino acids. CDR3: CASSFHRDTEAFF. The CDR3, as DNA: TGTGCCAGCAGCTTTCACAGGGACACTGAAGCTTTCTTT.

The rearrangement links TRBV5-8 to TRBJ1-6, with D possibly matching TRBD1 (6 bases). V lost 4 bases to trimming and J lost 10 bases, with 15 bases between them. Germline V CDR1 and CDR2: SGHTS, YDEGEE. The CDR3 totals 14 residues. This CDR3 is CASSRDTAKSPLHF. The CDR3 nucleotides read TGTGCCAGCAGCCGGGACACCGCGAAATCACCCCTCCACTTT.

There are a few counts of this clone. V usage is TRBV30 and J usage is TRBJ1-5; D gene uncertain. Germline V gene lookup returns CDR1 GTSNPN and CDR2 SVGIG (reference sequence). This CDR3 comprises 13 residues. V shed 2 bases and J shed 2 bases, with 7 bases lying between them. CDR3 in amino acids: CAWSTQGNQPQHF. The CDR3 DNA is TGTGCCTGGAGTACCCAGGGCAATCAGCCCCAGCATTTT.

The chain is built from TRBV5-1 and TRBJ1-1; TRBD1 matches 9 bases. CDR3 size: 16 residues. The germline V gene encodes CDR1 SGHRS and CDR2 YFSETQ. Trimming cost V 0 bases and J 1 base; bases outside gene matches: 4. The chain's CDR3 is CASSLEWTGENTEAFF. The CDR3 coding sequence is TGCGCCAGCAGCTTGGAATGGACAGGGGAGAACACTGAAGCTTTCTTT.

V and J are TRBV5-3 and TRBJ2-5; 9 nucleotides agree with TRBD2. TRBJ2-7 matches the DNA end more closely, so the J call is doubtful. TRBV5-3 counts as an open reading frame of uncertain function. The CDR3 has 16 amino acids. The CDR3 sequence: CARSTAGGHPSYEQYF. In nucleotides, the CDR3 is TGTGCCAGAAGCACGGCGGGGGGGCACCCCTCCTACGAGCAGTACTTC.

The chain has TRBV5-5 and TRBJ1-5; TRBD1 is a possible D gene (5 bases). Between the trimmed V and J ends, which lost 4 bases and 5 bases, there was a span of 16 bases. The CDR3 is made up of 15 amino acids. From germline, CDR1 is SGHKS and CDR2 YYEKEE (reference sequence). The CDR3 sequence: CASSLRGSLDQPQHF. In DNA, the CDR3 is TGTGCCAGCAGCCTCCGGGGGAGCTTGGATCAGCCCCAGCATTTT. The full variable domain, with the rest looked up from reference TRBV5-5 and TRBJ1-5, is DAGVTQSPTHLIKTRGQQVTLRCSPISGHKSVSWYQQVLGQGPQFIFQYYEKEERGRGNFPDRFSARQFPNYSSELNVNALLLGDSALYLCASSLRGSLDQPQHFGDGTRLSIL.

V and J are TRBV19 and TRBJ1-2; TRBD1 matches 8 bases. V lost 5 bases, J lost 1 base, and 6 bases stayed unmatched. The germline CDR1 and CDR2 sequences are LNHDA and SQIVND (reference sequence). The CDR3 sequence is 15 residues long. CDR3 loop: CASSAQGALNYGYTF. In DNA, the CDR3 is TGTGCCAGTAGTGCCCAGGGGGCGCTTAACTATGGCTACACCTTC.

The chain is built from TRBV27 and TRBJ2-1, with a weak D call TRBD2 (5 bases). Trimming pared 3 bases from V and 2 bases from J, leaving 14 bases between. The CDR3 contains 16 residues. Germline lookup yields CDR1 MNHEY and CDR2 SMNVEV (reference sequence). The CDR3 spells CASSFWVGSAYNEQFF. For the CDR3, the DNA is TGTGCCAGCAGTTTTTGGGTTGGTAGCGCCTACAATGAGCAGTTCTTC.

This chain links TRBV7-3 with TRBJ1-2, with TRBD1 identical over 9 bases. Germline values: CDR1 SGHTA, CDR2 FQGTGA. Germline trimming cut 5 bases from V and 6 bases from J; bases unmatched to any gene: 13. The CDR3 sequence is 16 residues long. The CDR3 loop reads CASSPNPDRGSDGYTF. The CDR3 DNA reads TGTGCCAGCAGCCCAAACCCGGACAGGGGATCTGATGGCTACACCTTC. Full variable domain (missing parts from reference TRBV7-3 and TRBJ1-2): GAGVSQTPSNKVTEKGKYVELRCDPISGHTALYWYRQSLGQGPEFLIYFQGTGAADDSGLPNDRFFAVRPEGSVSTLKIQRTERGDSAVYLCASSPNPDRGSDGYTFGSGTRLTVV.